These 10 T cell receptor beta chains share one sample of origin, sequenced in a study of spatial heterogeneity in lung cancer. TCRdb processed the 5' RACE reads anew with MiXCR; each CDR3 protein has one entry. The sample has some 97,000 distinct CDR3 sequences, 4.4% seen once. Time point here: sample taken at primary tumor resection. Their specific antigens are unknown. General study points: The study found that expanded intratumoral alpha and beta TCR counts tracked tumor mutation counts.

The specimen was lung tumor tissue, collected at surgery. These receptors were taken from a male donor with early-stage non-small cell lung cancer.

Turning to this clonotype: Just one base apart from a much larger clone, this may be a read error. This chain uses TRBV7-2 with TRBJ1-3; D perhaps matches TRBD1 (5 bases). With 3 bases removed from V and 13 bases from J, the gap between germline ends came to 16 bases. From germline, CDR1 is SGHTA and CDR2 FQGNSA. The CDR3 covers 13 residues. Written as DNA, the CDR3 is TGTGCCAGCAGCTTCGGACATTTGAGACCAATATATTTT. This sequence encodes CASSFGHLRPIYF.

This clonotype was counted many times. The V gene is TRBV12-3 or TRBV12-4, the J gene TRBJ2-7; D is ambiguous. The CDR3 totals 11 residues. V gave up 1 base and J gave up 6 bases, with 4 bases separating them. CDR3 loop: CASSLGTEQYF. The CDR3 region has the DNA TGTGCCAGCAGTTTAGGGACCGAGCAGTACTTC.

This clonotype was counted many times. V gene TRBV9 combines with J gene TRBJ1-6, with 9 bases matching TRBD1. Germline trimming cut 7 bases from V and 8 bases from J; bases unmatched to any gene: 13. The germline V gene encodes CDR1 SGDLS and CDR2 YYNGEE. The CDR3 covers 16 residues. Written as DNA, the CDR3 is TGTGCCAGCGGCAGGGGGGAACAGGGGGCATATTCACCCCTCCACTTT. Protein product: CASGRGEQGAYSPLHF.

This clonotype has ten or more counts. This chain uses TRBV24-1 with TRBJ2-2; the D gene could be TRBD1 or TRBD2 (5 bases each). There are 16 residues in the CDR3. The germline V gene encodes CDR1 KGHDR and CDR2 SFDVKD. Trimming shortened V by 4 bases and J by 2 bases, and 13 bases separated the two germline ends. The CDR3 coding sequence is TGTGCCACCAGTGACCTGGGACGGCATAACACCGGGGAGCTGTTTTTT. It yields the protein CATSDLGRHNTGELFF.

This clonotype was seen many times. This chain uses TRBV20-1 with TRBJ2-7, with 11 bases aligning to TRBD2. The germline CDR1 and CDR2 sequences are DFQATT and SNEGSKA (reference sequence). The trim removed 5 bases at V and 6 bases at J, leaving 9 bases unmatched. The CDR3 runs to 14 residues. The CDR3 sequence: CSAGTSGSVAEQYF. The CDR3 DNA follows: TGCAGTGCTGGTACTAGCGGGAGTGTAGCCGAGCAGTACTTC.

This clonotype was detected ten times or more. The chain combines TRBV19 with TRBJ1-2, with 7 bases lining up with TRBD1. Germline CDR1 LNHDA, CDR2 SQIVND (reference sequence). CDR3 length: 17 residues. Trimming took 5 bases from V and 4 from J; bases not matched to a gene: 16. The CDR3 nucleotides read TGTGCCAGTAGTGGGGGGGACAGCGGAGCGGTGAGCTATGGCTACACCTTC. Translated, it gives CASSGGDSGAVSYGYTF.

The genes are TRBV20-1 and TRBJ2-7; 11 bases are a match to TRBD1. CDR1 is DFQATT, CDR2 SNEGSKA, per germline (reference sequence). CDR3 length: 14 residues. Unmatched junction bases numbered 4, after V lost 3 bases and J lost 3 bases. The CDR3 region is CSASRTGGNYEQYF. The CDR3 DNA sequence: TGCAGTGCTAGTAGGACAGGGGGCAACTACGAGCAGTACTTC.

This clonotype was observed many times. This chain links TRBV6-5 with TRBJ2-7; possible D gene TRBD1, 6 bases. CDR3 length equals 16 residues. The V gene lost 7 bases and the J gene lost 0 bases, with 19 bases spanning the gap. In germline, CDR1 is MNHEY, CDR2 SVGAGI. The CDR3 nucleotides are TGTGCCAGCAAGGGGGTGGGAGCACCTGACTCCTACGAGCAGTACTTC. Translated: CASKGVGAPDSYEQYF.

The sample holds many counts of this clonotype. The chain employs TRBV27 and TRBJ2-5, with 7 bases identical to TRBD1. J was trimmed by 3 bases and V by 11 bases; bases with no gene match: 12. CDR1 is MNHEY and CDR2 is SMNVEV in the germline V gene (reference sequence). CDR3 length: 14 residues. CDR3 amino acids: CAGGLKGAKETQYF. CDR3 coding DNA: TGTGCCGGGGGATTAAAGGGGGCCAAAGAGACCCAGTACTTC.

The chain joins TRBV19 to TRBJ1-5; no clear D gene. The CDR3 length is 15 residues. Germline V gene data show CDR1 as LNHDA and CDR2 as SQIVND (reference sequence). Trimming removed 6 bases from V and 7 bases from J, with 19 bases in between. CDR3 nucleotide sequence: TGTGCCAGTAGCAAAGACCCAGGCACGCGACAGCCCCAGCATTTT. Translated: CASSKDPGTRQPQHF.